What follows are 20 T cell receptor beta chains derived from one specimen sequenced in a study of CD8 T cells in ankylosing spondylitis. TCRdb processed the 5' RACE reads anew with MiXCR; each CDR3 protein has one entry. This table holds 310,000 or so distinct CDR3 sequences, 20% found once. Source material: blood, either unsorted or a sorted T cell fraction (not recorded which). The receptors were sampled from a male donor with ankylosing spondylitis or in good health (not recorded which).

Worth noting for this clonotype: Being one base from a much bigger clone, this may be a read error. V usage is TRBV6-2 or TRBV6-3 and J usage is TRBJ2-1, with TRBD2 identical over 8 bases. The CDR3 totals 15 residues. Per the germline V gene, CDR1 is MNHEY and CDR2 is SVGEGT. CDR3 amino acids: CVSSYSGAIGDEQFF. CDR3 DNA sequence: TGTGTCAGCAGTTATAGCGGGGCCATCGGGGATGAGCAGTTCTTC.

This clonotype was detected a few times. The genes are TRBV6-1 and TRBJ1-2; D unresolved. The germline gives CDR1 MNHNS, CDR2 SASEGT. CDR3 length: 11 residues. Trimming removed 1 base at V and 8 bases at J, with 5 bases between. CDR3 sequence reads: CASSEEPGYTF. The DNA of the CDR3 is TGTGCCAGCAGTGAAGAACCGGGCTACACCTTC.

The chain recombines TRBV12-3 or TRBV12-4 with TRBJ2-3; D gene uncertain. The CDR3 length is 16 residues. V shed 6 bases and J shed 0 bases, with 16 bases lying between them. The CDR3 loop is CASSSALGVSTDTQYF. The CDR3 DNA is TGTGCCAGCAGCAGTGCCCTTGGGGTGAGCACAGATACGCAGTATTTT.

This rearrangement joins TRBV20-1 to TRBJ2-1; 8 nucleotides match TRBD2. J lost 2 bases, V lost 3 bases, and 3 bases had no gene match. Germline CDR1 is DFQATT and CDR2 is SNEGSKA (reference sequence). The CDR3 runs to 14 residues. CDR3 nucleotides: TGCAGTGCTAGCCGACTAGCGACCTACAATGAGCAGTTCTTC. Its translation: CSASRLATYNEQFF.

The genes are TRBV5-1 and TRBJ2-3; D not certain. The CDR3 extends over 15 amino acids. The V and J ends lost 2 bases and 3 bases respectively, with 13 bases between them. Looked up from germline, CDR1 is SGHRS and CDR2 is YFSETQ. CDR3 DNA sequence: TGCGCCAGCAGCTTCGACTCCGACGGTACAGATACGCAGTATTTT. Translating gives CASSFDSDGTDTQYF.

This clonotype was seen just once. V is TRBV7-8 and J is TRBJ2-3, with 7 nucleotides matching TRBD2. With V trimmed by 1 base and J by 4 bases, 8 bases remained unmatched. Germline V lookup: CDR1 SGHVS, CDR2 FQNEAQ. The CDR3 totals 16 residues. The CDR3 nucleotides are TGTGCCAGCAGCTTAGGGACTAGGAGGGAGCCAGATACGCAGTATTTT. The encoded protein is CASSLGTRREPDTQYF.

There are a few counts of this clonotype. The rearrangement links TRBV15 to TRBJ1-3, with D uncertain. The CDR3 is 15 residues long. V lost 3 bases and J lost 0, with 9 bases in between. From germline, CDR1 is LNHNV and CDR2 YYDKDF (reference sequence). The CDR3 region is CATSRDGISGNTIYF. CDR3 nucleotides: TGTGCCACCAGCAGGGACGGCATCTCTGGAAACACCATATATTTT.

The V call is TRBV12-3 or TRBV12-4, the J call TRBJ1-6; tentatively, D is TRBD1 (5 bases). CDR3 size: 14 residues. The ends were cut back, 3 bases at V and 4 bases at J, with 7 bases in the middle. CDR3 nucleotides: TGTGCCAGCAGTTTGGGGCAGTATAATTCACCCCTCCACTTT. Amino acid sequence: CASSLGQYNSPLHF.

This clonotype was found many times. In DNA, the CDR3 is TGTGCCAGCAGCCAAGGCTCGGTAGATACGCAGTATTTT. Translation gives CASSQGSVDTQYF. The chain is built from TRBV4-2 and TRBJ2-3; unclear D gene. Germline V gene lookup returns CDR1 LGHNA and CDR2 YNFKEQ. V was trimmed by 1 base and J by 5 bases, leaving 7 bases between them. The CDR3 is 13 amino acids.

This clonotype was observed a handful of times. DNA for the CDR3: TGTGCCACCAGTGATTCCTGGTCTCCGTGGGGCACAGATACGCAGTATTTT. Its protein product is CATSDSWSPWGTDTQYF. V and J are TRBV24-1 and TRBJ2-3; D remains ambiguous. The germline gives CDR1 KGHDR, CDR2 SFDVKD. This CDR3 spans 17 amino acids. V dropped 2 bases and J dropped 1 base, with 15 bases sitting between them.

The CDR3 DNA reads as TGCAGCGTTGAAAGGGGGCAGGGTGAAAAACTGTTTTTT. Its translation: CSVERGQGEKLFF. The chain couples TRBV29-1 to TRBJ1-4, with 7 bases fitting TRBD1. V lost 2 bases to trimming and J lost 7 bases; unmatched junction nucleotides: 4. The CDR3 contains 13 residues. From germline, CDR1 is SQVTM and CDR2 ANQGSEA. The variable domain in full, with the rest retrieved from reference TRBV29-1 and TRBJ1-4, is SAVISQKPSRDICQRGTSLTIQCQVDSQVTMMFWYRQQPGQSLTLIATANQGSEATYESGFVIDKFPISRPNLTFSTLTVSNMSPEDSSIYLCSVERGQGEKLFFGSGTQLSVL.

This chain joins TRBV12-3 or TRBV12-4 and TRBJ2-5; the match to TRBD1 covers 8 bases. The ends lost 6 bases at V and 6 bases at J; junction bases unmatched: 6. The CDR3 spans 13 residues. CDR3 in amino acids: CASSPGGVKTQYF. The CDR3, as DNA: TGTGCCAGCAGCCCAGGGGGCGTGAAGACCCAGTACTTC.

The chain couples TRBV11-2 to TRBJ1-4; a weak D match, TRBD1 (5 bases). CDR1 and CDR2 (germline): SGHAT, FQNNGV. Trimming left V 5 bases short and J 0 bases short, with 13 bases between. The CDR3 runs 16 residues. The CDR3 coding sequence is TGTGCCAGCAGCCCCGCCGACAGAGCAACTAATGAAAAACTGTTTTTT. As protein: CASSPADRATNEKLFF. Full variable domain (remainder filled in from reference TRBV11-2 and TRBJ1-4): EAGVAQSPRYKIIEKRQSVAFWCNPISGHATLYWYQQILGQGPKLLIQFQNNGVVDDSQLPKDRFSAERLKGVDSTLKIQPAKLEDSAVYLCASSPADRATNEKLFFGSGTQLSVL.

The chain joins TRBV20-1 to TRBJ2-7, with D perhaps matching TRBD1 or TRBD2 (5 bases each). Germline V gene lookup returns CDR1 DFQATT and CDR2 SNEGSKA (reference sequence). The CDR3 is made up of 13 amino acids. Trimming stripped 4 bases from V and 0 bases from J, with 10 bases between. In DNA form, the CDR3 reads TGCAGTGCTATCACTGGGACCTCCTACGAGCAGTACGTC. This sequence encodes CSAITGTSYEQYV.

This clonotype showed up just a few times. The V and J genes are TRBV3-1 and TRBJ2-7; 9 nucleotides match TRBD2. This CDR3 spans 14 amino acids. The germline gives CDR1 LGHDT, CDR2 YNNKEL (reference sequence). V dropped 4 bases and J dropped 5; count of bases not matched to a gene: 6. The DNA of the CDR3 is TGTGCCAGCAGCCTTAGCGGGAGTTTCCACGAGCAGTACGTC. Encoded protein: CASSLSGSFHEQYV.

The chain uses TRBV2 and TRBJ1-1; D unresolved. Germline CDR1 SNHLY, CDR2 FYNNEI. Between the trimmed V and J ends, which lost 8 bases and 2 bases, there was a span of 9 bases. CDR3 length: 12 residues. The CDR3 nucleotides are TGTGCCAGCGCAGTATTTAACACTGAAGCTTTCTTT. As protein: CASAVFNTEAFF. Variable domain in full (rest from reference TRBV2 and TRBJ1-1): EPEVTQTPSHQVTQMGQEVILRCVPISNHLYFYWYRQILGQKVEFLVSFYNNEISEKSEIFDDQFSVERPDGSNFTLKIRSTKLEDSAMYFCASAVFNTEAFFGQGTRLTVV.

This clonotype has just a few counts. The rearrangement links TRBV27 to TRBJ2-5, with D possibly being TRBD1 (5 bases). CDR1 and CDR2 from the germline V gene are MNHEY and SMNVEV (reference sequence). With 5 bases removed from V and 2 bases from J, the gap between germline ends came to 15 bases. This CDR3 is built from 15 residues. The DNA of the CDR3 is TGTGCCAGCAGTGTGGTTTGGGGCCGGCAAGAGACCCAGTACTTC. It translates to CASSVVWGRQETQYF.

This clonotype has ten or more counts. The chain couples TRBV12-3 or TRBV12-4 to TRBJ2-3; D not certain. The length of the CDR3 is 13 residues. The V and J ends lost 5 bases and 5 bases respectively, with 11 bases between them. The CDR3 DNA follows: TGTGCCAGCAGTCAAATAAGGAGAGATACGCAGTATTTT. Amino acid sequence: CASSQIRRDTQYF.

This clonotype occurred a few times. The chain recombines TRBV20-1 with TRBJ1-5, with D tentatively TRBD1 (6 bases). Germline CDR1 is DFQATT and CDR2 is SNEGSKA (reference sequence). V lost 5 bases to trimming and J lost 6 bases, with 11 bases between them. The CDR3 has 12 amino acids. CDR3 loop: CSADTGSQPQHF. DNA for the CDR3: TGCAGTGCTGACACAGGGAGTCAGCCCCAGCATTTT.

This clonotype was seen more than once but under ten times. The V gene is TRBV5-1, the J gene TRBJ2-3, with 7 bases identical to TRBD2. Germline CDR1 SGHRS, CDR2 YFSETQ. The CDR3 consists of 15 residues. V gave up 0 bases and J gave up 4 bases; unmatched junction bases: 5. CDR3: CASSLVAGEADTQYF. CDR3 sequence (DNA): TGCGCCAGCAGCTTGGTGGCGGGAGAAGCAGATACGCAGTATTTT.